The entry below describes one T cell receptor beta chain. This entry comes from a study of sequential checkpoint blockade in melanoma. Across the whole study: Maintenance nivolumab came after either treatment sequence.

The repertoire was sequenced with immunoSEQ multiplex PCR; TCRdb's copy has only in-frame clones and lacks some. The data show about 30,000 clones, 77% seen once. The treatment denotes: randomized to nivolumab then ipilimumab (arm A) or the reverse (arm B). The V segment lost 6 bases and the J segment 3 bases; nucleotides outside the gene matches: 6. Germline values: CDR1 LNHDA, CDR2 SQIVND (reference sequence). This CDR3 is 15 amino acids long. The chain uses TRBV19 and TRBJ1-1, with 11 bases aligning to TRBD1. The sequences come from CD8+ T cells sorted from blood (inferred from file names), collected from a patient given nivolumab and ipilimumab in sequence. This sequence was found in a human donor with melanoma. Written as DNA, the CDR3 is TGTGCCAGTAGCGCCGGGACAGGGGGGTACACTGAAGCTTTCTTT. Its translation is CASSAGTGGYTEAFF.